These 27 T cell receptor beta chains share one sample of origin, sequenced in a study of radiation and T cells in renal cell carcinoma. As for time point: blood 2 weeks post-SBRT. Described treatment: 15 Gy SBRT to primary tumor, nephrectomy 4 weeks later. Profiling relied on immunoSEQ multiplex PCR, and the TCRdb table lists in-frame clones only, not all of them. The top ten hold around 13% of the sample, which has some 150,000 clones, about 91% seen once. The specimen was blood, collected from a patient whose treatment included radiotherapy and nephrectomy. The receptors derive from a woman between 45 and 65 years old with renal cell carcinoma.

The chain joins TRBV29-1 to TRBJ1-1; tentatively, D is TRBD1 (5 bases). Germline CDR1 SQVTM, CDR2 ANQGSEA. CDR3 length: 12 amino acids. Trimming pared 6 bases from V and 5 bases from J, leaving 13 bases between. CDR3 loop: CSVSRGETEAFF. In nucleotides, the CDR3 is TGCAGCGTATCTAGGGGTGAGACTGAAGCTTTCTTT. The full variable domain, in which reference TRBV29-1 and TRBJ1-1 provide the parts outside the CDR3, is SAVISQKPSRDICQRGTSLTIQCQVDSQVTMMFWYRQQPGQSLTLIATANQGSEATYESGFVIDKFPISRPNLTFSTLTVSNMSPEDSSIYLCSVSRGETEAFFGQGTRLTVV.

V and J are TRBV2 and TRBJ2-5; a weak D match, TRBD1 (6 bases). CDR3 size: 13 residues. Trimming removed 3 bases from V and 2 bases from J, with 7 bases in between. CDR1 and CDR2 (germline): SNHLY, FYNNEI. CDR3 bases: TGTGCCAGCAGTGATCAGGGGCAAGAGACCCAGTACTTC. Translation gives CASSDQGQETQYF.

For the CDR3, the DNA is TGTGCCAGCAGTGCCCAGGGGGCTGGATACGAGCAGTACTTC. It encodes CASSAQGAGYEQYF. This chain joins TRBV6-1 and TRBJ2-7; 8 bases fit TRBD1. The V gene end was trimmed by 4 bases and the J gene end by 4 bases; junction bases not matched to a gene: 6. The CDR3 consists of 14 residues. The germline gives CDR1 MNHNS, CDR2 SASEGT.

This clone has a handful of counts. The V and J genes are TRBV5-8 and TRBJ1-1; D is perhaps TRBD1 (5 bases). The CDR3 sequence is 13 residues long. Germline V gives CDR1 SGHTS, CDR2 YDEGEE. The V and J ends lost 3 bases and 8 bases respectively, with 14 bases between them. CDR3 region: CASSWGVEPEAFF. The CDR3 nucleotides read TGTGCCAGCAGCTGGGGGGTGGAACCCGAAGCTTTCTTT.

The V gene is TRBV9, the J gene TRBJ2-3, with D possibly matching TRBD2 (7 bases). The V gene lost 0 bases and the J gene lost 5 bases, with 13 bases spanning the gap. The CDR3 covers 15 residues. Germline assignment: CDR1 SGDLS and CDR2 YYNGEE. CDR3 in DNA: TGTGCCAGCAGCGTAGACGGGGGGCCAGTAGATACGCAGTATTTT. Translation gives CASSVDGGPVDTQYF.

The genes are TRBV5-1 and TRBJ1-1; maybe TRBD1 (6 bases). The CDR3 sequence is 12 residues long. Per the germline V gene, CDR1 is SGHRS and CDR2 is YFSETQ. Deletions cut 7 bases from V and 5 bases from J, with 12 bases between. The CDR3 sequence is CASGIQGTEAFF. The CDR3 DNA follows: TGCGCCAGCGGCATACAGGGAACTGAAGCTTTCTTT.

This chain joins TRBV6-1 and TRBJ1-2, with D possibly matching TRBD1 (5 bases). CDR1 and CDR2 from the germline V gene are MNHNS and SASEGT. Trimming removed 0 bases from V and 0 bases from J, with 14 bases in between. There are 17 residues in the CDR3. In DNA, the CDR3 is TGTGCCAGCAGTGAAGCCCTGGGACCGGACCCTAACTATGGCTACACCTTC. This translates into CASSEALGPDPNYGYTF.

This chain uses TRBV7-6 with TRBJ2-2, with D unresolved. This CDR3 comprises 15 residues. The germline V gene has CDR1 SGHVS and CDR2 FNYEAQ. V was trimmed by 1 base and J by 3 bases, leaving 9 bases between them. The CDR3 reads CASSLDVLDTGELFF. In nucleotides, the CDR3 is TGTGCCAGCAGCTTAGATGTATTGGACACCGGGGAGCTGTTTTTT.

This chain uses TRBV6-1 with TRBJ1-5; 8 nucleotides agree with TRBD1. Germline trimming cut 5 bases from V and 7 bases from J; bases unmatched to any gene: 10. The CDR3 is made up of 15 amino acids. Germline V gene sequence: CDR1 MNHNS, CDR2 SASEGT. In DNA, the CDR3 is TGTGCCAGCAGTCTCCAGGACAGGGCCGGGCAGCCCCAGCATTTT. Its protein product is CASSLQDRAGQPQHF.

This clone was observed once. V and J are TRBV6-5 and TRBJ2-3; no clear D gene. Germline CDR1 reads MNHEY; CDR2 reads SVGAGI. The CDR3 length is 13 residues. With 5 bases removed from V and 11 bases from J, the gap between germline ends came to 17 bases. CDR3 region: CASSQRSRLWQYF. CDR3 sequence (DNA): TGTGCCAGCAGTCAACGCAGCCGATTATGGCAGTATTTT.

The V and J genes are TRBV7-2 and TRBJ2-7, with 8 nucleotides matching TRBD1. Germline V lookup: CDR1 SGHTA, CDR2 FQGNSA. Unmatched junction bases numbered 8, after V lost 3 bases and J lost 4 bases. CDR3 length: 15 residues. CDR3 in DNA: TGTGCCAGCAGCTTGGGTGGGGACAGGAGTTACGAGCAGTACTTC. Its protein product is CASSLGGDRSYEQYF. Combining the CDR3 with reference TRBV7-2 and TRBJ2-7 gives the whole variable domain GAGVSQSPSNKVTEKGKDVELRCDPISGHTALYWYRQSLGQGLEFLIYFQGNSAPDKSGLPSDRFSAERTGGSVSTLTIQRTQQEDSAVYLCASSLGGDRSYEQYFGPGTRLTVT.

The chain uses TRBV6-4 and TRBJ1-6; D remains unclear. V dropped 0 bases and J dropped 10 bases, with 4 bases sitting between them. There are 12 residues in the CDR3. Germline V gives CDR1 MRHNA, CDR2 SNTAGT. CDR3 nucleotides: TGTGCCAGCAGTGACTCAGGATCACCCCTCCACTTT. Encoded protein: CASSDSGSPLHF.

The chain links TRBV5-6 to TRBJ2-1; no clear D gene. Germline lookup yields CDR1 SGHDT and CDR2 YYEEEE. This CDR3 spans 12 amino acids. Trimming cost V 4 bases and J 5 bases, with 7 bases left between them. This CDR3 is CASSPVDNEQFF. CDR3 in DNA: TGTGCCAGCAGCCCCGTAGACAATGAGCAGTTCTTC.

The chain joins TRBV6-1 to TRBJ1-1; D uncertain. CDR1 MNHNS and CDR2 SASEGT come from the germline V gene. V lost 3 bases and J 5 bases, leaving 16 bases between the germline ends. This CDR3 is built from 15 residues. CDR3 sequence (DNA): TGTGCCAGCAGTGAGGTCCTAGGGTCGGAAACTGAAGCTTTCTTT. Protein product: CASSEVLGSETEAFF.

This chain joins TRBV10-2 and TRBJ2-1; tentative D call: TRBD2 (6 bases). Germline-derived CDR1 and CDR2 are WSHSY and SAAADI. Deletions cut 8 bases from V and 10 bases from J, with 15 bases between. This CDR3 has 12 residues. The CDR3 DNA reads TGCGCCAGCCAGGACCCGGGGAGGGAGCAGTTCTTC. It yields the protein CASQDPGREQFF.

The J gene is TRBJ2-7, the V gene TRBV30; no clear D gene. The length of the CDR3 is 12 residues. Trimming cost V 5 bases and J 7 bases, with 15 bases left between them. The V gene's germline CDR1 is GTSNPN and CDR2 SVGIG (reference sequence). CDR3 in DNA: TGTGCCTGGGATGGTCAAAGAGGTGAGCAGTACTTC. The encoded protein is CAWDGQRGEQYF.

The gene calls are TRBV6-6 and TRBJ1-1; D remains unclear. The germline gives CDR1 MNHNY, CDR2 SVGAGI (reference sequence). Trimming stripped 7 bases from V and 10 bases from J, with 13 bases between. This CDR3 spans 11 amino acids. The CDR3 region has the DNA TGTGCCAGCACCACCTTCCCCGGAGCTTTCTTT. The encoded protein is CASTTFPGAFF.

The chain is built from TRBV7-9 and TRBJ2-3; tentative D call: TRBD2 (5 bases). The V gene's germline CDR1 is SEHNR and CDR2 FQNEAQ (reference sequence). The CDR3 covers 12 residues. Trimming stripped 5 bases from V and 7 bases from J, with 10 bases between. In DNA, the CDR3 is TGTGCCAGCAGCCGCCCGGGAAATACGCAGTATTTT. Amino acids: CASSRPGNTQYF.

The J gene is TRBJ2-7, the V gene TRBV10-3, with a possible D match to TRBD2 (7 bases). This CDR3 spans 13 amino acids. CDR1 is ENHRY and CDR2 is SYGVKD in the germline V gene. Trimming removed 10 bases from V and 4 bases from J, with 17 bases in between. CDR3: CATGAGAGYEQYF. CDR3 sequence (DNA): TGTGCCACGGGGGCGGGGGCAGGGTACGAGCAGTACTTC.

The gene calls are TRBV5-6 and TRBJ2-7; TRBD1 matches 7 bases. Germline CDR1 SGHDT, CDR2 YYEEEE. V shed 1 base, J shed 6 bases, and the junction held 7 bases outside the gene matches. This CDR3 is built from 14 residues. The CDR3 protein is CASSLSSGGGEQYF. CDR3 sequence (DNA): TGTGCCAGCAGCTTGTCGTCAGGGGGTGGCGAGCAGTACTTC.

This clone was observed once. CDR3: CSVSPGGADTQYF. CDR3 nucleotide sequence: TGCAGCGTTTCACCAGGGGGGGCAGATACGCAGTATTTT. V usage is TRBV29-1 and J usage is TRBJ2-3, with D perhaps TRBD1 or TRBD2 (7 bases each). Germline loops: CDR1 SQVTM, CDR2 ANQGSEA. The CDR3 is 13 residues long. V gave up 5 bases and J gave up 4 bases, with 13 bases separating them.

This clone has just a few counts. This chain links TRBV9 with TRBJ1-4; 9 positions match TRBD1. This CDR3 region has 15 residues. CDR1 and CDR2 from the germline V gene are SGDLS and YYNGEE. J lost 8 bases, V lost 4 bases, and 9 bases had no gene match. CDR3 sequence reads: CASSPKTGGDEKLFF. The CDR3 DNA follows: TGTGCCAGCAGCCCGAAGACAGGGGGGGACGAAAAACTGTTTTTT.

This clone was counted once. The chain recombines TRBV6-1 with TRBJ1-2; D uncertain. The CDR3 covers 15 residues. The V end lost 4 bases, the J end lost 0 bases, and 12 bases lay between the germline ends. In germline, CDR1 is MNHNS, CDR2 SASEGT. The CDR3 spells CASSAQVIPNYGYTF. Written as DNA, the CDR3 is TGTGCCAGCAGTGCCCAAGTGATCCCTAACTATGGCTACACCTTC.

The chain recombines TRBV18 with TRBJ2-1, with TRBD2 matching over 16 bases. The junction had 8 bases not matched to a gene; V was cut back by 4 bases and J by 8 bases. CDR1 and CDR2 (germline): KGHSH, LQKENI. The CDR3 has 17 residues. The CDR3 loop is CASSLSGLAGGRHEQFF. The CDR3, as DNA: TGTGCCAGCTCACTCTCGGGACTAGCGGGGGGGCGGCATGAGCAGTTCTTC.

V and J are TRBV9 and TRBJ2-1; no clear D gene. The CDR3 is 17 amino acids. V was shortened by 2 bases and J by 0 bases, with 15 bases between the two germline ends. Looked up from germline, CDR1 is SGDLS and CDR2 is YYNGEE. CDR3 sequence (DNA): TGTGCCAGCAGCGTGACCACGGAACTGGGCTCCTACAATGAGCAGTTCTTC. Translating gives CASSVTTELGSYNEQFF. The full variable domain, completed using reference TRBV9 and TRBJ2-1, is DSGVTQTPKHLITATGQRVTLRCSPRSGDLSVYWYQQSLDQGLQFLIQYYNGEERAKGNILERFSAQQFPDLHSELNLSSLELGDSALYFCASSVTTELGSYNEQFFGPGTRLTVL.

The chain's CDR3 is CAISVDRGNTEAFF. In DNA form, the CDR3 reads TGTGCCATCAGTGTGGACAGGGGGAACACTGAAGCTTTCTTT. The rearrangement joins TRBV10-3 to TRBJ1-1, with 9 bases lining up with TRBD1. The CDR3 contains 14 residues. Germline lookup yields CDR1 ENHRY and CDR2 SYGVKD. The V gene end was trimmed by 4 bases and the J gene end by 1 base; junction bases not matched to a gene: 1.

The CDR3 here is CASSLLAGGSYEQYF. CDR3 DNA sequence: TGTGCCAGCAGCTTACTAGCGGGGGGCTCCTACGAGCAGTACTTC. The V gene is TRBV7-8, the J gene TRBJ2-7; 11 nucleotides align to TRBD2. This CDR3 region has 15 residues. The J segment lost 0 bases and the V segment lost 2 bases, leaving 0 bases of the junction unmatched. Per the germline V gene, CDR1 is SGHVS and CDR2 is FQNEAQ. The full variable domain, with the rest looked up from reference TRBV7-8 and TRBJ2-7, is GAGVSQSPRYKVAKRGQDVALRCDPISGHVSLFWYQQALGQGPEFLTYFQNEAQLDKSGLPSDRFFAERPEGSVSTLKIQRTQQEDSAVYLCASSLLAGGSYEQYFGPGTRLTVT.